Listed below are T cell receptor beta chains from one sample, sequenced in a study of Ad26.COV2.S vaccination and SARS-CoV-2 variants. Generated by immunoSEQ multiplex PCR, the TCRdb table keeps only in-frame clones and is missing some. The repertoire holds a few hundred thousand clones, less than 95% seen once, with less than 4.5% in the top ten. The sequenced sample was peripheral blood, obtained in a trial of Ad26.COV2.S vaccine versus placebo. The receptor source for this set is a person aged 18 to 65 who received the Ad26.COV2.S COVID-19 vaccine or a placebo. Each CDR3 is given with its conserved first and last residue. Fields, in order: CDR3 protein, CDR3 DNA, J gene, clone size, V gene, D gene. The D gene is left open where the match is weak. Clone size, where shown, is once, few, many, or a class for clones that have expanded.

CDR3 protein: CASSQGLLQDSPLHF
CDR3 DNA: TGCGCCAGCAGCCAAGGGTTACTCCAAGATTCACCCCTCCACTTT
J gene: TRBJ1-6
clone size: once
V gene: TRBV4-3
D gene: NA

CDR3 protein: CASSLEAARADTQYF
CDR3 DNA: TGTGCCAGCAGCTTAGAGGCAGCCCGGGCAGATACGCAGTATTTT
J gene: TRBJ2-3
clone size: NA
V gene: TRBV7-8
D gene: NA

CDR3 protein: CATSDSSTDTQYF
CDR3 DNA: TGTGCCACCAGTGATTCGAGCACAGATACGCAGTATTTT
J gene: TRBJ2-3
clone size: NA
V gene: TRBV24-1
D gene: NA

CDR3 protein: CASSYSLRLSMTDTQYF
CDR3 DNA: TGTGCCAGCAGTTATTCCCTTCGACTCTCAATGACAGATACGCAGTATTTT
J gene: TRBJ2-3
clone size: NA
V gene: TRBV6-2/TRBV6-3
D gene: NA

CDR3 protein: CASSSMLQPQHF
CDR3 DNA: TGTGCCAGTAGTTCGATGTTACAGCCCCAGCATTTT
J gene: TRBJ1-5
clone size: NA
V gene: TRBV19
D gene: NA

CDR3 protein: CASSSNRYNQPQHF
CDR3 DNA: TGTGCCAGCAGTTCAAACAGATACAATCAGCCCCAGCATTTT
J gene: TRBJ1-5
clone size: NA
V gene: TRBV28
D gene: NA

CDR3 protein: CATSDNRGYDEQFF
CDR3 DNA: TGTGCCACCAGTGATAACAGGGGGTACGATGAGCAGTTCTTC
J gene: TRBJ2-1
clone size: NA
V gene: TRBV24-1
D gene: TRBD1

CDR3 protein: CASSLGDSAGETQYF
CDR3 DNA: TGTGCCAGCAGCTTGGGGGATTCAGCAGGGGAGACCCAGTACTTC
J gene: TRBJ2-5
clone size: NA
V gene: TRBV7-9
D gene: NA

CDR3 protein: CASSVAGGSYEQYF
CDR3 DNA: TGTGCCAGCAGCGTAGCGGGAGGGAGTTACGAGCAGTACTTC
J gene: TRBJ2-7
clone size: NA
V gene: TRBV2
D gene: TRBD2

CDR3 protein: CASSYSGLGYFEQYF
CDR3 DNA: TGTGCCAGCAGTTACTCCGGACTGGGATACTTCGAGCAGTACTTC
J gene: TRBJ2-7
clone size: NA
V gene: TRBV6-5
D gene: NA

CDR3 protein: CASSLGDRGRRGVSPLHF
CDR3 DNA: TGTGCCAGCAGTTTAGGGGACAGGGGGCGACGGGGGGTTTCACCCCTCCACTTT
J gene: TRBJ1-6
clone size: once
V gene: TRBV27
D gene: TRBD1